The present TCR beta chain was sequenced within a study of Ad26.COV2.S vaccination and SARS-CoV-2 variants. Treatment of the sample: 19 received Ad26.COV2.S at low or high dose, single or two shots; a few received placebo; per-sample allocation not given. The samples were gathered on day 63 after the first injection of vaccine or placebo. The data were produced by immunoSEQ multiplex PCR, yet TCRdb's version contains in-frame clones alone and is incomplete. The data show about 440,000 clones, approximately 90% seen once. V lost 1 base and J 0 bases, leaving 12 bases between the germline ends. In germline, CDR1 is LNHNV, CDR2 YYDKDF (reference sequence). This CDR3 is 17 amino acids long.

The chain carries TRBV15 and TRBJ2-2; D is undetermined. Here the sequenced sample was peripheral blood, taken in a trial of Ad26.COV2.S vaccine versus placebo. The receptor was isolated from a person between 18 and 60 years old who received the Ad26.COV2.S COVID-19 vaccine or a placebo. CDR3 amino acids: CATSRVSSDPNTGELFF. CDR3 in DNA: TGTGCCACCAGCAGAGTCTCGTCGGACCCGAACACCGGGGAGCTGTTTTTT.